The clone carrying this TCR beta chain was counted ten times or more. Its antigen is still unknown. This entry comes from a study of T cells after yellow fever vaccination. General study results and limits: In FACS-sorted repertoires, abundant clonotypes from the bulk population could appear as contaminants. It was a weaker secondary response, yet one that peaked faster, at day 5 versus 15.

Each CDR3 protein gets one entry after TCRdb re-called the 5' RACE reads with MiXCR. The sample yields 250,000 to 400,000 distinct CDR3 sequences, over 3.5% seen once. The specimen was PBMCs, collected 5 days after the yellow fever booster vaccination. This sequence was found in a man between 18 and 29 years old who received the YFV17D yellow fever vaccine.

The CDR3 protein is CASSERLGRTEAFF. CDR3 nucleotide sequence: TGTGCCAGCAGTGAACGCTTAGGGAGGACTGAAGCTTTCTTT. The gene calls are TRBV6-1 and TRBJ1-1; unclear D gene. The length of the CDR3 is 14 residues. V lost 2 bases, J lost 5 bases, and 12 bases lay in between. The germline gives CDR1 MNHNS, CDR2 SASEGT.